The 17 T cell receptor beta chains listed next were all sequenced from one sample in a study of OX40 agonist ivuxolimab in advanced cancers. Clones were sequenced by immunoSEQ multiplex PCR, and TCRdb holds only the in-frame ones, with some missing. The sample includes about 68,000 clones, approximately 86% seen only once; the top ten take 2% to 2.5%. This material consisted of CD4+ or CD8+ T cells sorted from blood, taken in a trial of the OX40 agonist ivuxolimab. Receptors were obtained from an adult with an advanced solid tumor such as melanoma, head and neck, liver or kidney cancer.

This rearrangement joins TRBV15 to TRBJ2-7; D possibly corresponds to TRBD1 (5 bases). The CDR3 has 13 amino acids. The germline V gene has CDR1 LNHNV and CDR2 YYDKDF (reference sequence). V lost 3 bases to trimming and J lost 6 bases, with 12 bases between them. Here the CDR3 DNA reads TGTGCCACCAGCAGCGTACCAGGGATCGAGCAGTACTTC. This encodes CATSSVPGIEQYF.

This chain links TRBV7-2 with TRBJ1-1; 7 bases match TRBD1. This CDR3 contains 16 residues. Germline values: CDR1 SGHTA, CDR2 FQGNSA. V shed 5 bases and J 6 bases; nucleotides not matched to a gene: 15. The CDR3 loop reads CASSMYMTGYKAEAFF. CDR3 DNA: TGTGCCAGCAGCATGTATATGACAGGGTATAAGGCTGAAGCTTTCTTT.

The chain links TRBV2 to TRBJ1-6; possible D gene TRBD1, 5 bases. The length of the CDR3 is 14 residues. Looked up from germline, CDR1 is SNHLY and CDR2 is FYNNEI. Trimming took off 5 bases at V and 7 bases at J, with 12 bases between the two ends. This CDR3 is CASSPGTGNSPLHF. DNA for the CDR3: TGTGCCAGCAGTCCCGGGACGGGAAATTCACCCCTCCACTTT.

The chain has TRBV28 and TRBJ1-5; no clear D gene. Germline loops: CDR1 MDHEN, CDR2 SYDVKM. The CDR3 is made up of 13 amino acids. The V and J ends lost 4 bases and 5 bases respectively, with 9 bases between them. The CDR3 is CASSSHVYQPQHF. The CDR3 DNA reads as TGTGCCAGCAGTTCACACGTCTATCAGCCCCAGCATTTT.

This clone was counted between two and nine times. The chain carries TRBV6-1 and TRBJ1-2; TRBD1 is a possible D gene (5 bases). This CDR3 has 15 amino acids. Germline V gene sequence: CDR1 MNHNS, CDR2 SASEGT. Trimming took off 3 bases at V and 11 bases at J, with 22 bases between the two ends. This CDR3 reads CASSDTRDPGRRYTF. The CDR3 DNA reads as TGTGCCAGCAGTGATACAAGAGACCCAGGGCGAAGGTACACCTTC.

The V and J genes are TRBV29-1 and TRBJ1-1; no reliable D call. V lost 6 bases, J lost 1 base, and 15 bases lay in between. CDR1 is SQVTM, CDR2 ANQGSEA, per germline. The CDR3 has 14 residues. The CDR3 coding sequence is TGCAGCGTAAAAAGCGGGGTTTCGAACACTGAAGCTTTCTTT. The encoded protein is CSVKSGVSNTEAFF.

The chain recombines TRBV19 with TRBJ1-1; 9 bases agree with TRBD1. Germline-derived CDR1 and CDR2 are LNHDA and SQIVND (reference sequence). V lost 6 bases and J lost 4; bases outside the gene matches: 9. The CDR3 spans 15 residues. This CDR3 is CASRSGQGIITEAFF. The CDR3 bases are TGTGCCAGTAGATCGGGACAGGGTATAATCACTGAAGCTTTCTTT.

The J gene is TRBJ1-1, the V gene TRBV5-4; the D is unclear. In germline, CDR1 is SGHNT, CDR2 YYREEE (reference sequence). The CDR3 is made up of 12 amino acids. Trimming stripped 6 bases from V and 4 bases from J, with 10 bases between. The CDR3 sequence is CASTGVSTEAFF. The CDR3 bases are TGTGCCAGCACTGGGGTTTCCACTGAAGCTTTCTTT.

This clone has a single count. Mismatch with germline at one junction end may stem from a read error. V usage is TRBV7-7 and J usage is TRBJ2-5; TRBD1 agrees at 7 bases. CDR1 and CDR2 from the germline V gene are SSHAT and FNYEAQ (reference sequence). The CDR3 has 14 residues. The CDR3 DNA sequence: TGTGCTAGCAGCGCGGACAGGACGGACGAGACCCAGTACTTC. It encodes CASSADRTDETQYF.

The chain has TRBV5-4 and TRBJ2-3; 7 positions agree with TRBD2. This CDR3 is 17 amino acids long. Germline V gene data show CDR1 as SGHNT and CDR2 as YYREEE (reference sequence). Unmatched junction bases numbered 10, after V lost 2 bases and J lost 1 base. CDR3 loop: CASSFRTGGLGTDTQYF. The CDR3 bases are TGTGCCAGCAGCTTCAGGACGGGGGGATTAGGCACAGATACGCAGTATTTT.

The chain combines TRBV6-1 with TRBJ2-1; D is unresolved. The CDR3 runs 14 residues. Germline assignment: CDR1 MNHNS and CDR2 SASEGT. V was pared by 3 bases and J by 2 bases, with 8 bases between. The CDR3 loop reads CASSDTGPYNEQFF. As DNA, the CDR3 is TGTGCCAGCAGTGATACCGGTCCCTACAATGAGCAGTTCTTC.

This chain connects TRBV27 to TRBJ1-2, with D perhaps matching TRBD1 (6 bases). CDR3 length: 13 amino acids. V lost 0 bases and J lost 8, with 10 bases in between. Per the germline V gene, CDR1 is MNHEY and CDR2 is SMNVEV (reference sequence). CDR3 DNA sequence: TGTGCCAGCAGTTTATCGGCCCAGGGGGGCTACACCTTC. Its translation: CASSLSAQGGYTF.

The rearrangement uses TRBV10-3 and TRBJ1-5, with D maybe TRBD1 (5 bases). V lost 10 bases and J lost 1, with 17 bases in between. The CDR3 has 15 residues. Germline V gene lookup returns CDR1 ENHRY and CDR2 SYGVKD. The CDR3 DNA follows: TGTGCCACCCAAGCTGGGGCAGGGAGCAATCAGCCCCAGCATTTT. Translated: CATQAGAGSNQPQHF.

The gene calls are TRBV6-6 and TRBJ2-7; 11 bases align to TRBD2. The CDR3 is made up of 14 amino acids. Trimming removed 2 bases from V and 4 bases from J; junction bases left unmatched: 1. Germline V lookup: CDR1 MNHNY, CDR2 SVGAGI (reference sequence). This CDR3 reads CASSYTSGGYEQYF. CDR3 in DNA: TGTGCCAGCAGTTACACTAGCGGGGGTTACGAGCAGTACTTC.

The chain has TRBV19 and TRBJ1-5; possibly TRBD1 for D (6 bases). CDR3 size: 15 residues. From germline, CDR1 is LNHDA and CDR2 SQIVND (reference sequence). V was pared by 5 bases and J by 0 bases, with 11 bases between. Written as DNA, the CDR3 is TGTGCCAGTAGTCCCAGCAGGGGTAGCAATCAGCCCCAGCATTTT. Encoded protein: CASSPSRGSNQPQHF.

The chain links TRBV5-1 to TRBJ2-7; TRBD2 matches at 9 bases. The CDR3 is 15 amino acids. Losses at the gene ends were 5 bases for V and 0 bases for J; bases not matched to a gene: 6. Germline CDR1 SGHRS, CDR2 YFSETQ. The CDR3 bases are TGCGCCAGCAGACTAGCGGGTATAAGCTCCTACGAGCAGTACTTC. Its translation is CASRLAGISSYEQYF.

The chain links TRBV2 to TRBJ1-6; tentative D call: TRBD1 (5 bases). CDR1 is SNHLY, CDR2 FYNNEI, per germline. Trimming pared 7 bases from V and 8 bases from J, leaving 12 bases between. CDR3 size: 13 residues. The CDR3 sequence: CASNRQGYSPLHF. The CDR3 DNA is TGTGCCAGCAATCGGCAGGGATATTCACCCCTCCACTTT.